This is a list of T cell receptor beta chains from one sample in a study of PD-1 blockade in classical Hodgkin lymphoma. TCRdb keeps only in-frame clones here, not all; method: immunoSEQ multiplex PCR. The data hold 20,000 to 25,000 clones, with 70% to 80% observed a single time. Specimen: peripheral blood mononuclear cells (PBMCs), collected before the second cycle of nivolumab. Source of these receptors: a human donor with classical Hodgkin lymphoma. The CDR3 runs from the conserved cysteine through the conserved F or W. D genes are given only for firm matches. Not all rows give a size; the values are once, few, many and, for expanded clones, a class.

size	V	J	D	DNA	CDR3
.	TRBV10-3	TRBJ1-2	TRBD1	TGTGCCATCAGTGTACAGGGGGGCGGCTACACCTTC	CAISVQGGGYTF
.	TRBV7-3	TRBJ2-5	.	TGTGCCAGCAGCTTATTTGGTAGGGGAGGAGAGACCCAGTACTTC	CASSLFGRGGETQYF
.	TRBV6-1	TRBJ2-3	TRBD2	TGTGCCAGCAGTGAAGCCGGAGTAGGGCTAGCGGGCACAGATACGCAGTATTTT	CASSEAGVGLAGTDTQYF
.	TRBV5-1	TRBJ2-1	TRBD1	TGCGCCAGCAGCCTGGGACAGGGCGGCCATCGGGAGCAGTTCTTC	CASSLGQGGHREQFF
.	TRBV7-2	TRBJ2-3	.	TGTGCCAGCAGCTTATCTTACCCAGCTCCAGATACGCAGTATTTT	CASSLSYPAPDTQYF
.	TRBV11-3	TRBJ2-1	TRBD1	TGTGCCAGCAGCGTAGCCCCGTGGACAGGGGGCCTCCATGAGCAGTTCTTC	CASSVAPWTGGLHEQFF
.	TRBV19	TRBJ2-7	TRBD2	TGTGCCAGTAGTATCGGACTAGCGGGAGTCTACGAGCAGTACTTC	CASSIGLAGVYEQYF
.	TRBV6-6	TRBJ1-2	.	TGTGCCAGCAGCCCCTCGAGGCAGTATGGCTACACCTTC	CASSPSRQYGYTF
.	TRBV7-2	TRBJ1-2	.	TGTGCCAGCAGCTTAGCGCGGCAGAGTAACTATGGCTACACCTTC	CASSLARQSNYGYTF
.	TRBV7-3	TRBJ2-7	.	TGTGCCAGCAGCTTAACAGGGAGATACGAGCAGTACTTC	CASSLTGRYEQYF
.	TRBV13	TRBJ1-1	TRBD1	TGTGCCAGCAGCACGGGACAGGGTAGCGCTGAAGCTTTCTTT	CASSTGQGSAEAFF
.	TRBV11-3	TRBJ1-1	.	TGTGCCAGCAGCTTCGGGGGTTTGACTGAAGCTTTCTTT	CASSFGGLTEAFF
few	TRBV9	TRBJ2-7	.	TGTGCCAGCAGCGAGACAGGGGAGGGCCACGAGCAGTACTTC	CASSETGEGHEQYF
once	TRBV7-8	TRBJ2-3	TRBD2	TGTGCCAGCACCGCAGGAAGCGGGAGGGCCGTAGATACGCAGTATTTT	CASTAGSGRAVDTQYF
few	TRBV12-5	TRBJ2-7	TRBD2	TGTGCTAGTGGACCGACTAGCGGGAGGGGCCGTTGGGTGCAGTACTTC	CASGPTSGRGRWVQYF
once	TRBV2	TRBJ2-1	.	TGTGCCAGCAGTGCCCGGGGGAGCTCCTACAATGAGCAGTTCTTC	CASSARGSSYNEQFF
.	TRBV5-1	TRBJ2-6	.	TGCGCCAGCAGCTTCGACAGTCCCCTCTCTGGGGCCAACGTCCTGACTTTC	CASSFDSPLSGANVLTF
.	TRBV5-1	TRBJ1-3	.	TGCGCCAGCAGCTTGGAGGGGTCACCTGGAAACACCATATATTTT	CASSLEGSPGNTIYF
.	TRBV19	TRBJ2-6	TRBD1	TGTGCCAGTACCAAGTTGAGGGGGCCACCTGGGGCCAACGTCCTGACTTTC	CASTKLRGPPGANVLTF
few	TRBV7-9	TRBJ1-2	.	TGTGCCAGCAGCTTAGGGTCTGGGAGGCGGAATGGCTACACCTTC	CASSLGSGRRNGYTF
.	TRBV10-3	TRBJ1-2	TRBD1	TGTGCCATCAGTGAGTCACAGGGGCGGAATGGCTACACCTTC	CAISESQGRNGYTF
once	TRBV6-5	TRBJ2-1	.	TGTGCCAGCAGCCCACATCGGGGGTGGAACAATGAGCAGTTCTTC	CASSPHRGWNNEQFF
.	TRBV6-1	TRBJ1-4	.	TGTGCCAGCAGTGAACAAGGTGAAAAACTGTTTTTT	CASSEQGEKLFF
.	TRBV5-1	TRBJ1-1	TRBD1	TGCGCCAGCAGCCCCACCGGGACAGGGGGCACTGAAGCTTTCTTT	CASSPTGTGGTEAFF
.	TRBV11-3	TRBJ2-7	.	TGTGCCAGCAGCCAACAGGGTTACGAGCAGTACTTC	CASSQQGYEQYF
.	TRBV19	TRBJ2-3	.	TGTGCCAGTAGTATAGAGGTGGGGCGCGGGTCAGATACGCAGTATTTT	CASSIEVGRGSDTQYF
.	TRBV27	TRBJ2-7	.	TGTGCCAGCAGTTTAAAGGGAGGAAGTGGATACGAGCAGTACTTC	CASSLKGGSGYEQYF
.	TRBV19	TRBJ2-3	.	TGTGCCAGTAGTATGGGAAACAGGGAATCAGATACGCAGTATTTT	CASSMGNRESDTQYF
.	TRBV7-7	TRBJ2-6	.	TGTGCCAGCAGCATCTTCCATAAGGTGCCACAAAGTCGGGCCAACGTCCTGACTTTC	CASSIFHKVPQSRANVLTF
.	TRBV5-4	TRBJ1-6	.	TGTGCCAGCAGCTGGGGGGGGGCTTCACCCCTCCACTTT	CASSWGGASPLHF
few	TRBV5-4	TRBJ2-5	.	TGTGCCAGCAGCCGCCCAGGGAAGGGGGAGACCCAGTACTTC	CASSRPGKGETQYF
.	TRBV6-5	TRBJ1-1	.	TGTGCCAGCATCAACCTTGTGGGGGTTTTAGAAGCTTTCTTT	CASINLVGVLEAFF
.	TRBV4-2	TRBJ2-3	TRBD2	TGTGCCACACGGACTAGCGGAACAGATACGCAGTATTTT	CATRTSGTDTQYF
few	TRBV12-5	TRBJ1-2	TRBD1	TGTGCTAGTGGTTTGGGGAGACAGGGAGGTGGCTACACCTTC	CASGLGRQGGGYTF
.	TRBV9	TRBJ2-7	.	TGTGCCAGCAGCGTAGGAGAGTCCCATGGGGAGCAGTACTTC	CASSVGESHGEQYF
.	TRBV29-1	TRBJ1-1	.	TGCAGCGTTTCCCAGGCGGAGCACACTGAAGCTTTCTTT	CSVSQAEHTEAFF
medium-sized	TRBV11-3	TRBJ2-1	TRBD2	TGTGCCAGCAGCCCCCCCGGGGGGAAATACAATGAGCAGTTCTTC	CASSPPGGKYNEQFF
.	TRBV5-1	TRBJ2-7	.	TGCGCCAGCAGCTTGGCCCCAGGGGGGGGATACGAGCAGTACTTC	CASSLAPGGGYEQYF
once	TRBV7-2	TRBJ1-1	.	TGTGCCAGCAGCGTAAGTTTCATCAACACTGAAGCTTTCTTT	CASSVSFINTEAFF
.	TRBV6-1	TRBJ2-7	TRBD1	TGTGCCAGCAGTGCGGGACAGCACTACGAGCAGTACTTC	CASSAGQHYEQYF
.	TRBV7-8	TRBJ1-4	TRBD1	TGTGCCAGCAGCTTGGGACAGACCTTTGCAACTAATGAAAAACTGTTTTTT	CASSLGQTFATNEKLFF
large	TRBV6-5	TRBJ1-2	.	TGTGCCAGCAGCGGCGGTTTGGACTACACCTTC	CASSGGLDYTF
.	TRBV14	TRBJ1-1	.	TGTGCCAGCAGCCAAGCCGAAGGCGGGGGCTACACTGAAGCTTTCTTT	CASSQAEGGGYTEAFF
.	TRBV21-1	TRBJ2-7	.	TGTGCCAGCAGACGGTCCTACGAGCAGTACTTC	CASRRSYEQYF
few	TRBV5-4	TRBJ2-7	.	TGTGCCAGCAGCTTGGGGGTCTCCTACGAGCAGTACTTC	CASSLGVSYEQYF
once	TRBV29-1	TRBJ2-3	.	TGCAGCGTTCAATTGGACGGGTCTGCCACAGATACGCAGTATTTT	CSVQLDGSATDTQYF
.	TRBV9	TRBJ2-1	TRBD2	TGTGCCAGCAGCCCTACTCTTGGACTAGCGGGGGGGCACGGTGAGCAGTTCTTC	CASSPTLGLAGGHGEQFF
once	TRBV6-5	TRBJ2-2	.	TGTGCCAGCAGTCCGACAGTTTATACCGGGGAGCTGTTTTTT	CASSPTVYTGELFF
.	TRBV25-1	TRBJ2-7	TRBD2	TGTGCCAGCAGAGCCGGGACTAGCTCCTACGAGCAGTACTTC	CASRAGTSSYEQYF
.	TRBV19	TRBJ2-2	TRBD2	TGTGCCAGTAGTCGGGGACTAGTGGGGACCGGGGAGCTGTTTTTT	CASSRGLVGTGELFF
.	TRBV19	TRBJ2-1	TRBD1	TGTGCCAGTACTGGACAGGGTGGCCAATACAATGAGCAGTTCTTC	CASTGQGGQYNEQFF
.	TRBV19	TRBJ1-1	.	TGTGCCAGTAGTATGGGGTACCAGAACACTGAAGCTTTCTTT	CASSMGYQNTEAFF
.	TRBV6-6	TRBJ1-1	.	TGTGCCAGCACCCAGATTGCCCCCGGGACTGAAGCTTTCTTT	CASTQIAPGTEAFF
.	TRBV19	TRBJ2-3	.	TGTGCCAGTAGTATCTCGGGGCCGTTAGGAGATACGCAGTATTTT	CASSISGPLGDTQYF
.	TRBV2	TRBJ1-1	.	TGTGCCAGCAGTGAGTGGGCTCCTGATCGGGCTGAAGCTTTCTTT	CASSEWAPDRAEAFF